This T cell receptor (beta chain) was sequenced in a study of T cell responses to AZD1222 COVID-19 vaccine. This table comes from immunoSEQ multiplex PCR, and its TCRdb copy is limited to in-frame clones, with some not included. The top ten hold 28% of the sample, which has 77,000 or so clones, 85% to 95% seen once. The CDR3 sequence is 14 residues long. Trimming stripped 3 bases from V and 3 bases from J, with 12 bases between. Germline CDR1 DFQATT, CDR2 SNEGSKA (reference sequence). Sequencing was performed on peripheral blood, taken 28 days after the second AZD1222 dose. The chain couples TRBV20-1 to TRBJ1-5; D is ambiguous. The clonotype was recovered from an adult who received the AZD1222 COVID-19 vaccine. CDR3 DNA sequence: TGCAGTGCTAGTTTAGGACGGATCAATCAGCCCCAGCATTTT. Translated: CSASLGRINQPQHF.